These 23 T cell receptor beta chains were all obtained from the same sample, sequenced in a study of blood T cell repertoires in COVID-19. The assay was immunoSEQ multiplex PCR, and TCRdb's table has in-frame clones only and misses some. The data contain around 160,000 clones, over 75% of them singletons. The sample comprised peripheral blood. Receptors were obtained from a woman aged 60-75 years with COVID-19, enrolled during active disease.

As DNA, the CDR3 is TGCGCCAGCAGTAGCGGGGGAGAAAACATTCAGTACTTC. Translation gives CASSSGGENIQYF. J is TRBJ2-4 and V is TRBV10-2, with TRBD2 matching over 8 bases. The CDR3 consists of 13 residues. The germline V gene encodes CDR1 WSHSY and CDR2 SAAADI. With 5 bases clipped from V and 5 bases from J, the junction kept 2 bases outside the gene matches.

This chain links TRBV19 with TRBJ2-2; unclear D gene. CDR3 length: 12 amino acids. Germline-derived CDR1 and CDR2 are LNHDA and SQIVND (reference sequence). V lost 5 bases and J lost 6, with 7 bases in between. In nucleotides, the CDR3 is TGTGCCAGTAGTCCACAGTCCGGGGAGCTGTTTTTT. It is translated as CASSPQSGELFF.

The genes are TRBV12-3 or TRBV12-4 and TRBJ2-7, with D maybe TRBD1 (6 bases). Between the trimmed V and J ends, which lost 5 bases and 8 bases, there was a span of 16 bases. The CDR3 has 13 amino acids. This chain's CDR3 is CASSLGDRDKQYF. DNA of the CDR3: TGTGCCAGCAGTCTGGGGGACCGGGACAAGCAGTACTTC.

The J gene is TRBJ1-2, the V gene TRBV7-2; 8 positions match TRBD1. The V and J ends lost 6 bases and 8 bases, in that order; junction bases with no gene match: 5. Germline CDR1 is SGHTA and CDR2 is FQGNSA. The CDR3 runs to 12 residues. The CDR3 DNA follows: TGTGCCAGCAGTGGGCGGGACAGGGGCTACACCTTC. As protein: CASSGRDRGYTF.

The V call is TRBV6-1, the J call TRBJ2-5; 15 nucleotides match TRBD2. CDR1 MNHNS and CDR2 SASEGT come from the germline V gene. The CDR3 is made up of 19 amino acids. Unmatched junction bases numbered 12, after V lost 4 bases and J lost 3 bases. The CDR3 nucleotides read TGTGCCAGCAGTGGTTACCCGCCAAGGACTAGCGGGGGGGAAGAGACCCAGTACTTC. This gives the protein CASSGYPPRTSGGEETQYF.

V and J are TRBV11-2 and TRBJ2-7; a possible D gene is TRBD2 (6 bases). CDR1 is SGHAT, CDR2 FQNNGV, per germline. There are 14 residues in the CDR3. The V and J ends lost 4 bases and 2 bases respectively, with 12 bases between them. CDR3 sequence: CASSSRSGAYEQYF. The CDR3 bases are TGTGCCAGCAGCTCCCGATCGGGGGCCTACGAGCAGTACTTC.

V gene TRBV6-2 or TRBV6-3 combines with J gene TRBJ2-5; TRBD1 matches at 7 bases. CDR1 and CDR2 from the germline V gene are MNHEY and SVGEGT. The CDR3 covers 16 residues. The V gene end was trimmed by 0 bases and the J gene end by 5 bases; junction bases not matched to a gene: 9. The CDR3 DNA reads TGTGCCAGCAGTTACTCTACAGGGGCAGTGAGGGAGACCCAGTACTTC. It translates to CASSYSTGAVRETQYF.

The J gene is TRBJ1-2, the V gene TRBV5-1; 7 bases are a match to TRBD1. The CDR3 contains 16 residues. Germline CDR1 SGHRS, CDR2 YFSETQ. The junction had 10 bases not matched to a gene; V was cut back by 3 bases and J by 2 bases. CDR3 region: CASSSSPGGGNYGYTF. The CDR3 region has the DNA TGCGCCAGCAGCTCATCCCCTGGAGGGGGCAACTATGGCTACACCTTC.

The CDR3: CASSYSTTYGYTF. The CDR3 DNA follows: TGTGCCAGCAGTTACTCGACTACCTATGGCTACACCTTC. The rearrangement links TRBV6-5 to TRBJ1-2, with D hard to call. Trimming removed 0 bases at V and 4 bases at J, with 6 bases between. The germline V gene encodes CDR1 MNHEY and CDR2 SVGAGI. The CDR3 runs to 13 residues.

This chain's CDR3 is CASRRGPSWRSTEAFF. CDR3 coding DNA: TGTGCCAGCAGGCGGGGACCTTCATGGAGGAGCACTGAAGCTTTCTTT. The chain uses TRBV27 and TRBJ1-1, with a tentative D call TRBD1 (5 bases). Per the germline V gene, CDR1 is MNHEY and CDR2 is SMNVEV (reference sequence). V lost 6 bases to trimming and J lost 4 bases, with 21 bases between them. This CDR3 contains 16 residues.

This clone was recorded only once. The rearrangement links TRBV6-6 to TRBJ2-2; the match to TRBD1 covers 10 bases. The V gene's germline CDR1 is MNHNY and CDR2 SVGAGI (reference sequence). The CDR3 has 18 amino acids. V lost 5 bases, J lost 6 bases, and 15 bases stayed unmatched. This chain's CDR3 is CASSPNWDRGVLAGELFF. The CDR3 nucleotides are TGTGCCAGCAGTCCCAACTGGGACAGGGGAGTTTTGGCCGGGGAGCTGTTTTTT.

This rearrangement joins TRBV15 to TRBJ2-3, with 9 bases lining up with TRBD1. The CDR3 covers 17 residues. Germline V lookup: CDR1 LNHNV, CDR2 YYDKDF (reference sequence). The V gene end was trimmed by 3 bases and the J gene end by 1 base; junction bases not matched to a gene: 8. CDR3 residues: CATSSEYRGRGTDTQYF. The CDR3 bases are TGTGCCACCAGCAGTGAATACAGGGGGCGGGGCACAGATACGCAGTATTTT.

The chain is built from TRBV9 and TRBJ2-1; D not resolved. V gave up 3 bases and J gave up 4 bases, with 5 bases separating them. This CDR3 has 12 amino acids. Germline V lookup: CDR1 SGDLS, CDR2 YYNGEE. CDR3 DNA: TGTGCCAGCAGCGATCGGTACAATGAGCAGTTCTTC. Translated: CASSDRYNEQFF. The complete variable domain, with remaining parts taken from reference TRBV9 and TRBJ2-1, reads DSGVTQTPKHLITATGQRVTLRCSPRSGDLSVYWYQQSLDQGLQFLIQYYNGEERAKGNILERFSAQQFPDLHSELNLSSLELGDSALYFCASSDRYNEQFFGPGTRLTVL.

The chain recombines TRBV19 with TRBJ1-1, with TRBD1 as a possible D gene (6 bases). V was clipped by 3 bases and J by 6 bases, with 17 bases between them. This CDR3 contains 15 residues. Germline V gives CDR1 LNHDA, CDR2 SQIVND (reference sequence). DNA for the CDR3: TGTGCCAGTAGTATGTGGGAGTGGGGGCGATCTGAAGCTTTCTTT. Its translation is CASSMWEWGRSEAFF. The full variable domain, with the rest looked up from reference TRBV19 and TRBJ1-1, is DGGITQSPKYLFRKEGQNVTLSCEQNLNHDAMYWYRQDPGQGLRLIYYSQIVNDFQKGDIAEGYSVSREKKESFPLTVTSAQKNPTAFYLCASSMWEWGRSEAFFGQGTRLTVV.

The DNA of the CDR3 is TGTGCCAGCAGCCCACAGGGGGCCGCCTACAATGAGCAGTTCTTC. This sequence encodes CASSPQGAAYNEQFF. V gene TRBV7-3 combines with J gene TRBJ2-1; 9 nucleotides align to TRBD1. Germline-derived CDR1 and CDR2 are SGHTA and FQGTGA. The CDR3 has 15 residues. Trimming took 5 bases from V and 2 from J; bases not matched to a gene: 4. Full variable domain (remainder filled in from reference TRBV7-3 and TRBJ2-1): GAGVSQTPSNKVTEKGKYVELRCDPISGHTALYWYRQSLGQGPEFLIYFQGTGAADDSGLPNDRFFAVRPEGSVSTLKIQRTERGDSAVYLCASSPQGAAYNEQFFGPGTRLTVL.

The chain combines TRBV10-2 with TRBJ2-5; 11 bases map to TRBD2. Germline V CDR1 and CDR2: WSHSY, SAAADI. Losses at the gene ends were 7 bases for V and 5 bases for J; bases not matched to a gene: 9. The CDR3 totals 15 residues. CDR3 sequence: CASKRASGGRETQYF. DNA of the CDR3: TGCGCCAGCAAGAGAGCTAGCGGGGGGAGGGAGACCCAGTACTTC.

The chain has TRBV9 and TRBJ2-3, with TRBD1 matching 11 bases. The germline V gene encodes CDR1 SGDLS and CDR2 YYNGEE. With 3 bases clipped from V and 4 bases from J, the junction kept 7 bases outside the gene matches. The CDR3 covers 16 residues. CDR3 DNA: TGTGCCAGCAGCGAAACCGGGACAGGGGGGTCAGATACGCAGTATTTT. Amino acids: CASSETGTGGSDTQYF.

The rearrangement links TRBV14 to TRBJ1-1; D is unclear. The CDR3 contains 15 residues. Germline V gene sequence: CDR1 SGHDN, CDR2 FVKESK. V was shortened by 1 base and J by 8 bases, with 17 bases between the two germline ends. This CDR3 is CASSQGQERVQEAFF. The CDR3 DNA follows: TGTGCCAGCAGCCAAGGTCAAGAACGGGTGCAAGAAGCTTTCTTT.

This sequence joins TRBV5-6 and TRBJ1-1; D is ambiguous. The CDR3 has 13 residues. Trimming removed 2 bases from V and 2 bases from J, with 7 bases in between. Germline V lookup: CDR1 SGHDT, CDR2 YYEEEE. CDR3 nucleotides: TGTGCCAGCAGCTTCGAGCTTAACACTGAAGCTTTCTTT. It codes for CASSFELNTEAFF.

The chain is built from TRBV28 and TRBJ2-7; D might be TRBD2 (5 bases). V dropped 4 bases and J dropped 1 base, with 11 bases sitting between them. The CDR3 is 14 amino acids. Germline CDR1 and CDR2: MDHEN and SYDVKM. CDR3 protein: CASSSPGTSYEQYF. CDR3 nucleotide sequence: TGTGCCAGCAGTTCCCCGGGAACATCCTACGAGCAGTACTTC.

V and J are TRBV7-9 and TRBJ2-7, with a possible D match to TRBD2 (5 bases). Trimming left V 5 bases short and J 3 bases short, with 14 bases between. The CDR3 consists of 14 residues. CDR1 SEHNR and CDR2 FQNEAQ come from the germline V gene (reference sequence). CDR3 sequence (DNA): TGTGCCAGCAGCCCCCGTACGGGGTTCTACGAGCAGTACTTC. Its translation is CASSPRTGFYEQYF.

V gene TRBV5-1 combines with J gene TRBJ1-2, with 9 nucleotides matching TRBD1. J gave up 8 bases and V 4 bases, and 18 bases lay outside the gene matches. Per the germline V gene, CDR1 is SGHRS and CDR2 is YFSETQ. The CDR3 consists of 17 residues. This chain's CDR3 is CASSPERAGTGFDGYTF. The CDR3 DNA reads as TGCGCCAGCAGCCCAGAACGTGCCGGGACAGGGTTCGACGGCTACACCTTC.

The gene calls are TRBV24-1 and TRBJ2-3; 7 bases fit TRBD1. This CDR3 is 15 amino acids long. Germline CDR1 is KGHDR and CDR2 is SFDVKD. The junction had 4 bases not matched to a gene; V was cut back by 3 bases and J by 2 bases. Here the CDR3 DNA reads TGTGCCACCAGTGATGATCAGGGGGACACAGATACGCAGTATTTT. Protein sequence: CATSDDQGDTDTQYF.